The clone carrying this T cell receptor beta chain was recorded many times. Antigen: not known. 5'RACE with constant-segment primers yielded barcoded, UMI-tagged TCR alpha and TCR beta cDNA libraries. TCRdb recomputed calls from the 5' RACE reads with MiXCR, one row per CDR3 protein. The data show about 100,000 distinct CDR3 sequences, about 15% seen once. The CDR3 length is 16 residues. Trimming took 6 bases from V and 5 from J, leaving 21 bases between them. The germline CDR1 and CDR2 sequences are SGHRS and YFSETQ. The sample is drawn from a study of T-cell memory formation after mild COVID-19. Study as a whole: Most TCR clusters belonged to a single donor. Study conclusions and caveats: CD8+ contracting clones occupied EMRA, while CD4+ ones occupied mainly CM and EM.

The clonotype originates from a young man who had mild COVID-19 (a few samples of this study predate the infection). Cell type and time point are not known. The J gene is TRBJ2-1, the V gene TRBV5-1, with a tentative D call TRBD1 (5 bases). The sequencing input was PBMCs or a T cell subset sorted from them (not recorded which). The DNA of the CDR3 is TGCGCCAGCACCGCAGGGCGTTTTGGTCGCCACAATGAGCAGTTCTTC. This codes for CASTAGRFGRHNEQFF. Full variable domain (outside the CDR3, taken from reference TRBV5-1 and TRBJ2-1): KAGVTQTPRYLIKTRGQQVTLSCSPISGHRSVSWYQQTPGQGLQFLFEYFSETQRNKGNFPGRFSGRQFSNSRSEMNVSTLELGDSALYLCASTAGRFGRHNEQFFGPGTRLTVL.